The 19 T cell receptor beta chains presented below share a single source sample, sequenced in a study of blood T cells in healthy people across ages. A sample-barcoded 5' primer and a J-beta primer mix were used in a second PCR of about 7 to 11 cycles. TCRdb used MiXCR to reprocess the 5' RACE reads, holding one entry per CDR3 protein. The sample records roughly 2 million distinct CDR3 sequences, just under 50% being singletons. Specimen: blood. The receptors derive from a middle-aged woman in good health.

The CDR3, as DNA: TGTGCCAGCAGGCCCCTACAGGGGGCGACCAAAAACATTCAGTACTTC. It codes for CASRPLQGATKNIQYF. The chain uses TRBV6-2 or TRBV6-3 and TRBJ2-4, with 9 bases identical to TRBD1. The V gene end was trimmed by 6 bases and the J gene end by 2 bases; junction bases not matched to a gene: 8. The CDR3 sequence is 16 residues long. The germline V gene encodes CDR1 MNHEY and CDR2 SVGEGT.

CDR3 in DNA: TGTGCCACCAGCAGTCGGCAGGGTATTAGCGAGCAGTACTTC. Protein product: CATSSRQGISEQYF. The genes are TRBV15 and TRBJ2-7, with TRBD1 as a possible D gene (5 bases). This CDR3 is 14 amino acids long. V lost 3 bases and J 6 bases, leaving 15 bases between the germline ends. Germline CDR1 reads LNHNV; CDR2 reads YYDKDF (reference sequence).

The rearrangement joins TRBV9 to TRBJ2-2; D is unclear. The CDR3 totals 14 residues. Germline V gene lookup returns CDR1 SGDLS and CDR2 YYNGEE. The V gene lost 0 bases and the J gene lost 7 bases, with 10 bases spanning the gap. Here the CDR3 reads CASSVGHTVGELFF. For the CDR3, the DNA is TGTGCCAGCAGCGTAGGGCACACGGTCGGGGAGCTGTTTTTT.

A few counts support this clonotype. V and J are TRBV29-1 and TRBJ2-3; D is possibly TRBD2 (6 bases). Germline lookup yields CDR1 SQVTM and CDR2 ANQGSEA. The CDR3 covers 12 residues. Deletions cut 5 bases from V and 3 bases from J, with 9 bases between. As DNA, the CDR3 is TGCAGCGTTCATGGGGGGACAGATACGCAGTATTTT. Translated, it gives CSVHGGTDTQYF.

The V call is TRBV14, the J call TRBJ1-1, with 7 bases fitting TRBD1. Per germline, CDR1 SGHDN and CDR2 FVKESK. The CDR3 sequence is 14 residues long. Unmatched junction bases numbered 5, after V lost 0 bases and J lost 7 bases. Written as DNA, the CDR3 is TGTGCCAGCAGCCAAGACTGGTGGGACAGTGAAGCTTTCTTT. Translated, it gives CASSQDWWDSEAFF. The whole variable domain, remainder taken from reference TRBV14 and TRBJ1-1, is EAGVTQFPSHSVIEKGQTVTLRCDPISGHDNLYWYRRVMGKEIKFLLHFVKESKQDESGMPNNRFLAERTGGTYSTLKVQPAELEDSGVYFCASSQDWWDSEAFFGQGTRLTVV.

The chain joins TRBV7-2 to TRBJ2-3; TRBD2 is a possible D gene (5 bases). The V end was cut by 11 bases, the J end by 0 bases, with 15 bases between. Per the germline V gene, CDR1 is SGHTA and CDR2 is FQGNSA. The CDR3 spans 14 residues. As DNA, the CDR3 is TGTGCCGAAACCGGGGAACCTAGCACAGATACGCAGTATTTT. This gives the protein CAETGEPSTDTQYF.

The rearrangement uses TRBV11-2 and TRBJ2-1; 7 bases are a match to TRBD1. The V segment lost 5 bases and the J segment 6 bases; nucleotides outside the gene matches: 7. CDR3 size: 14 residues. Germline assignment: CDR1 SGHAT and CDR2 FQNNGV. CDR3 DNA sequence: TGTGCCAGCAGCCCGTCGACAGGGCGCAATGAGCAGTTCTTC. It yields the protein CASSPSTGRNEQFF.

This chain joins TRBV20-1 and TRBJ1-2; a possible D gene is TRBD1 (5 bases). V was cut by 5 bases and J by 4 bases, with 14 bases left in between. This CDR3 has 13 residues. The germline gives CDR1 DFQATT, CDR2 SNEGSKA (reference sequence). CDR3 nucleotides: TGCAGTGCTTCCACGGGGGGGTTCTATGGCTACACCTTC. Translated: CSASTGGFYGYTF.

This clonotype was seen only a few times. The gene calls are TRBV27 and TRBJ2-1, with D unclear. The CDR3 loop spans 14 amino acids. The germline V and J ends were trimmed by 10 bases and 3 bases, with 16 bases remaining between them. CDR1 and CDR2 (germline): MNHEY, SMNVEV (reference sequence). In DNA form, the CDR3 reads TGTGCCACCGCATTGGGCGGAGACTACAATGAGCAGTTCTTC. It yields the protein CATALGGDYNEQFF.

Worth noting for this clonotype: The junction shows a germline mismatch at one end, possibly a read error. This chain uses TRBV28 with TRBJ2-3, with 8 bases matching TRBD1. The CDR3 totals 17 residues. Germline V gene sequence: CDR1 MDHEN, CDR2 SYDVKM. The CDR3 region has the DNA TGTTCCAGCAGTTCAGATCGATCAGGGGGCAATTACGATACGCAGTATTTT. It encodes CSSSSDRSGGNYDTQYF.

The chain is built from TRBV7-9 and TRBJ1-2; the match to TRBD1 covers 7 bases. The germline CDR1 and CDR2 sequences are SEHNR and FQNEAQ (reference sequence). This CDR3 comprises 15 residues. The ends lost 5 bases at V and 0 bases at J; junction bases unmatched: 6. The CDR3, as DNA: TGTGCCAGCAGCCCGGGACAGTATTCTAACTATGGCTACACCTTC. Amino acid sequence: CASSPGQYSNYGYTF.

Only one count was recorded for this clonotype. The chain is built from TRBV20-1 and TRBJ2-5, with D perhaps TRBD2 (5 bases). Gene TRBJ2-7 matches the end of the DNA better, so the J call may be wrong. Germline values: CDR1 DFQATT, CDR2 SNEGSKA (reference sequence). The CDR3 runs to 14 residues. CDR3 in DNA: TGCAGTGCTAGTAGTCCCCGGGGAACCTACGAGCAGTACTTC. Encoded protein: CSASSPRGTYEQYF.

The chain has TRBV6-2 or TRBV6-3 and TRBJ2-1, with TRBD2 matching over 8 bases. This CDR3 comprises 14 residues. From germline, CDR1 is MNHEY and CDR2 SVGEGT. Trimming at V came to 7 bases and at J to 8 bases, leaving 10 bases not matched to a gene. As DNA, the CDR3 is TGTGCCAGCACCCCGGGGAGCGGGGGTTATGAGCAGTTCTTC. Its translation is CASTPGSGGYEQFF.

A few counts support this clonotype. The chain has TRBV5-1 and TRBJ2-3; D is unclear. In germline, CDR1 is SGHRS, CDR2 YFSETQ. The CDR3 consists of 11 residues. V was clipped by 4 bases and J by 7 bases, with 7 bases between them. In DNA, the CDR3 is TGCGCCAGCAGCCCAGGATATACGCAGTATTTT. It translates to CASSPGYTQYF.

Notes on this clonotype: An end of the junction differs from the germline gene, which may be a read error. This chain joins TRBV4-3 and TRBJ2-5; D perhaps matches TRBD1 (6 bases). Germline assignment: CDR1 LGHNA and CDR2 YSLEER. The CDR3 loop spans 16 amino acids. CDR3 sequence reads: CASSQDGGLGQESQYF. CDR3 nucleotides: TGCGCCAGCAGCCAAGATGGGGGCTTGGGGCAAGAGTCCCAGTACTTC.

This clonotype was seen a handful of times. This rearrangement joins TRBV6-2 or TRBV6-3 to TRBJ1-6, with D possibly matching TRBD1 (6 bases). The V gene lost 5 bases and the J gene lost 9 bases, with 20 bases spanning the gap. The CDR3 sequence is 16 residues long. Germline V gives CDR1 MNHEY, CDR2 SVGEGT. The CDR3 DNA follows: TGTGCCAGCAGTCGACGGAAGCAGGAGGGGGGTTCACCCCTCCACTTT. Amino acid sequence: CASSRRKQEGGSPLHF.

This chain links TRBV3-1 with TRBJ2-1, with 9 nucleotides matching TRBD1. The CDR3 consists of 14 residues. V gave up 6 bases and J gave up 8 bases; unmatched junction bases: 8. The V gene's germline CDR1 is LGHDT and CDR2 YNNKEL (reference sequence). CDR3 sequence (DNA): TGTGCCAGCAGTCCGACAGGGGGATTCGATGAGCAGTTCTTC. Translated: CASSPTGGFDEQFF.

This clonotype turned up a few times. The chain combines TRBV7-2 with TRBJ1-5, with a tentative D call TRBD1 (5 bases). The CDR3 contains 16 residues. CDR1 is SGHTA, CDR2 FQGNSA, per germline. V was shortened by 1 base and J by 5 bases, with 15 bases between the two germline ends. The CDR3: CASSLVSIGGHQPQHF. The DNA of the CDR3 is TGTGCCAGCAGCTTAGTTTCCATCGGGGGACATCAGCCCCAGCATTTT.

In its sample, this clonotype was seen a few times. The CDR3 nucleotides read TGTGCCAGCAGCTTCAGGGGCTGGGAAGAGACCCAGTACTTC. This gives the protein CASSFRGWEETQYF. This chain joins TRBV7-8 and TRBJ2-5; possibly TRBD1 for D (6 bases). The CDR3 runs to 14 residues. V lost 3 bases, J lost 3 bases, and 11 bases lay in between. CDR1 is SGHVS, CDR2 FQNEAQ, per germline.